These 3 T cell receptor beta chains came from one sample sequenced in a study of blood T cell repertoires in COVID-19. Sequencing used immunoSEQ multiplex PCR; TCRdb keeps in-frame clones, though not all of them. This sample yields a few hundred thousand clones, of which 90% are seen a single time; 2.1% belongs to the top ten. Material: peripheral blood. Receptors originate from a woman aged 60 to 75 with COVID-19, enrolled during active disease.

This chain uses TRBV19 with TRBJ2-7; D gene ambiguous. Trimming left V 6 bases short and J 2 bases short, with 8 bases between. The CDR3 is made up of 12 amino acids. Germline CDR1 reads LNHDA; CDR2 reads SQIVND (reference sequence). The chain's CDR3 is CASSPGPYEQYF. The CDR3 nucleotides read TGTGCCAGTAGCCCTGGGCCCTACGAGCAGTACTTC.

As DNA, the CDR3 is TGTGCCAGCAGCCACGGGACAGGGTTTGGAAATTCACCCCTCCACTTT. Protein: CASSHGTGFGNSPLHF. The chain combines TRBV9 with TRBJ1-6; 9 bases match TRBD1. This CDR3 spans 16 amino acids. J gave up 7 bases and V 4 bases, and 9 bases lay outside the gene matches. Germline assignment: CDR1 SGDLS and CDR2 YYNGEE. The full variable domain, completed using reference TRBV9 and TRBJ1-6, is DSGVTQTPKHLITATGQRVTLRCSPRSGDLSVYWYQQSLDQGLQFLIQYYNGEERAKGNILERFSAQQFPDLHSELNLSSLELGDSALYFCASSHGTGFGNSPLHFGNGTRLTVT.

This clone was found a few times. V and J are TRBV4-1 and TRBJ1-6; D is possibly TRBD1 (6 bases). The CDR3 loop spans 15 amino acids. V was clipped by 0 bases and J by 10 bases, with 13 bases between them. From germline, CDR1 is MGHRA and CDR2 YSYEKL. CDR3 loop: CASSQDGGDRSPLHF. The CDR3 DNA follows: TGCGCCAGCAGCCAAGATGGGGGCGACCGGTCACCCCTCCACTTT.